This T cell receptor beta chain was found in a study of T cell changes during pregnancy in multiple sclerosis. Sequencing was performed with immunoSEQ multiplex PCR; in TCRdb, only in-frame clones are kept and a portion is missing. The sample lists about 66,000 clones, roughly nine tenths occurring once. This clonotype was sampled from a female donor with multiple sclerosis, enrolled in a pregnancy study. The specimen was CD8+ T cells from peripheral blood mononuclear cells, collected before pregnancy.

Written as DNA, the CDR3 is TGTGCCAGCAGCTTTCGGGACAAGAACAATGAGCAGTTCTTC. This encodes CASSFRDKNNEQFF. The chain links TRBV13 to TRBJ2-1; D is possibly TRBD1 (6 bases). V gave up 3 bases and J gave up 5 bases, with 11 bases separating them. CDR3 length: 14 residues. Germline lookup yields CDR1 PRHDT and CDR2 FYEKMQ (reference sequence).